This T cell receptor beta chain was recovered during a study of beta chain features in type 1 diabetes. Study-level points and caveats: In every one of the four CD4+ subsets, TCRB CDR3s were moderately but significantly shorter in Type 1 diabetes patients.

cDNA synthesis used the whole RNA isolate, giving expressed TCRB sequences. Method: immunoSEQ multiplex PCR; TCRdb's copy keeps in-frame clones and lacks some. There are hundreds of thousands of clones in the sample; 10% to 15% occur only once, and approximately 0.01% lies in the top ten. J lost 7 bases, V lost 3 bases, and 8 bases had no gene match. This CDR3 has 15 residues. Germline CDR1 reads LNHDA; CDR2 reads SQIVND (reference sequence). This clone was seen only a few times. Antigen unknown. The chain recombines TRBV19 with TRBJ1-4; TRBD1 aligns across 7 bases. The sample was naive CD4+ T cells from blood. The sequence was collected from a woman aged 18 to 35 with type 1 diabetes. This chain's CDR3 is CASSIDRVKGEKLFF. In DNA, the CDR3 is TGTGCCAGTAGTATTGACAGGGTAAAGGGTGAAAAACTGTTTTTT.